This paragraph reports one TCR beta chain. The source of the sample is a study of CD8+CD57+ T cells in acquired aplastic anemia. Profiles of TCR beta VDJ and CDR3 were generated from a genomic DNA template. TCRdb used MiXCR to reprocess the reads, holding one entry per CDR3 protein. The sample includes under 200,000 distinct CDR3 sequences, approximately 44% seen only once; the top ten take 0.85% to 1.3%. CDR3 length: 13 amino acids. CDR1 and CDR2 (germline): KGHDR, SFDVKD. The J segment lost 5 bases and the V segment lost 4 bases, leaving 1 base of the junction unmatched. The sample was sorted CD4+, CD8+, or CD8+CD57+ T cells (not recorded which) from PBMCs. The chain employs TRBV24-1 and TRBJ1-2; TRBD1 agrees at 9 bases. This receptor was taken from a human donor in good health. CDR3 DNA: TGTGCCACCAGTGACGGGACAGGGTATGGCTACACCTTC. Translated, it gives CATSDGTGYGYTF.